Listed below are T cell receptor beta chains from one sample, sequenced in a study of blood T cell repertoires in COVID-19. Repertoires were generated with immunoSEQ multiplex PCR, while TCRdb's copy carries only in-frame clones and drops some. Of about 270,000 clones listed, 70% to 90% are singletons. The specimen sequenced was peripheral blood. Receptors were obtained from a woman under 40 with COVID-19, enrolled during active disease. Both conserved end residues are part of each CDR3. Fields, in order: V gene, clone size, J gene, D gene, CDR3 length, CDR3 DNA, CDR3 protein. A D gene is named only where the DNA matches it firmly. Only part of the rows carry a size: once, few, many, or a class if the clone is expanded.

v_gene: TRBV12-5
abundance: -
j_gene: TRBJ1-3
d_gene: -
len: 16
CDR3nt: TGTGCTAGTGGTTTGTTACGGGGGGCTTCTGGAAACACCATATATTTT
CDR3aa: CASGLLRGASGNTIYF

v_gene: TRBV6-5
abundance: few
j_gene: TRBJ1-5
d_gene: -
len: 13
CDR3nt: TGTGCCAGCAGTTACGACAGCTACCAGCCCCAGCATTTT
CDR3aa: CASSYDSYQPQHF

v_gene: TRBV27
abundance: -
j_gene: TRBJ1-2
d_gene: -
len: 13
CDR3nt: TGTGCCAGCAGATCTCGGGGGAACTATGGCTACACCTTC
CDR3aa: CASRSRGNYGYTF

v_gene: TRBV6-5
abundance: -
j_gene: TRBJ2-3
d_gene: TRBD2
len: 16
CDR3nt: TGTGCCAGCAGTTACTTGGCGGGGGGTGGCACAGATACGCAGTATTTT
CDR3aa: CASSYLAGGGTDTQYF

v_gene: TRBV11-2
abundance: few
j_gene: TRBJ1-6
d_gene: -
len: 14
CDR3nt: TGTGCCAGCAGTTTTAAAACGCTAGGTTCACCCCTCCACTTT
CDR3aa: CASSFKTLGSPLHF

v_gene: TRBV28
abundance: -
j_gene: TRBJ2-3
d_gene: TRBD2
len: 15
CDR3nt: TGTGCCAGCAGTACCAGCGGGGGGGCGGCAGATACGCAGTATTTT
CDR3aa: CASSTSGGAADTQYF

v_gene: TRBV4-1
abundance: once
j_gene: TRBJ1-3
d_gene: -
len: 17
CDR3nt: TGCGCCAGCAGCCAAGTGGAGGGAACTAGCCCTGGAAACACCATATATTTT
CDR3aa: CASSQVEGTSPGNTIYF

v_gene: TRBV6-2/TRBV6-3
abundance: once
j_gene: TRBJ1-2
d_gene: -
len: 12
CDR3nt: TGTGCCAGCAGCCTTATCGGGTATGGCTACACCTTC
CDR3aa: CASSLIGYGYTF

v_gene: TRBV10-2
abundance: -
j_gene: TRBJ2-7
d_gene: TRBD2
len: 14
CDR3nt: TGCGCCAGCAGCGAAAGCGGGGGGGCCTCCGAGCAGTACTTC
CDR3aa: CASSESGGASEQYF

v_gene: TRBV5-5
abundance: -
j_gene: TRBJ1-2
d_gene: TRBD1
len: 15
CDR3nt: TGTGCCACAGGGGCAGGGGGCGGCCCCGACTATGGCTACACCTTC
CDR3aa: CATGAGGGPDYGYTF

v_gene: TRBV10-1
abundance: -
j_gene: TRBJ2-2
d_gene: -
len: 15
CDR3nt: TGCGCCAGCAGTCGACAGGTCGCGAACACCGGGGAGCTGTTTTTT
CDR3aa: CASSRQVANTGELFF

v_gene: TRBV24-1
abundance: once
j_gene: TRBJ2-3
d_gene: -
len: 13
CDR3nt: TGTGCCACCAGTGGCGGCAACCCAGATACGCAGTATTTT
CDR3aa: CATSGGNPDTQYF

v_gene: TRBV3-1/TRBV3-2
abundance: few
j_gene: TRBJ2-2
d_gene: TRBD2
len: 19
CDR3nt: TGTGCCAGCAGCCCGCCGAACCCCGGGCTAGCGGGGGACACCGGGGAGCTGTTTTTT
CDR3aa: CASSPPNPGLAGDTGELFF

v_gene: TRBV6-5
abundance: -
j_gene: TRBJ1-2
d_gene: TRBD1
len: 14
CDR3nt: TGTGCCAGCACCAAGATCTGGGACAGCTATGGCTACACCTTC
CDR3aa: CASTKIWDSYGYTF

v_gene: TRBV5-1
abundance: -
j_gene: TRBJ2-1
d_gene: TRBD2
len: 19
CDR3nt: TGCGCCAGCAGCCTAGGACTAGCGGGGTTTTCGAGCTCCTACAATGAGCAGTTCTTC
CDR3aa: CASSLGLAGFSSSYNEQFF

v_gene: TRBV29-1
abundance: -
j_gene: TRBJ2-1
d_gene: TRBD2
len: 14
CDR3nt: TGCAGCGTTGTGGGACTAGCGGTAAACAATGAGCAGTTCTTC
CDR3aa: CSVVGLAVNNEQFF

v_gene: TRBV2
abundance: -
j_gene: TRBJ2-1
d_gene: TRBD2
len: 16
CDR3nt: TGTGCCACCACCGGGACTAGCGGGGGAGCTTACAATGAGCAGTTCTTC
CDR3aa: CATTGTSGGAYNEQFF

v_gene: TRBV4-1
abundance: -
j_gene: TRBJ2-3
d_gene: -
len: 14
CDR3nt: TGCGCCAGCAGCCTTAGCGAATACACAGATACGCAGTATTTT
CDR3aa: CASSLSEYTDTQYF

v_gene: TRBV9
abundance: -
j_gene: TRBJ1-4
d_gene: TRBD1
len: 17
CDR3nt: TGTGCCAGCAGCGGGGGACAGGGGGTGGGTTTTAATGAAAAACTGTTTTTT
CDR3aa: CASSGGQGVGFNEKLFF

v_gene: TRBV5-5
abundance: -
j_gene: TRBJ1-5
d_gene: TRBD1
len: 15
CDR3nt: TGTGCCAGCAGCTTGGCGGCAGGGGGGAATCAGCCCCAGCATTTT
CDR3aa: CASSLAAGGNQPQHF